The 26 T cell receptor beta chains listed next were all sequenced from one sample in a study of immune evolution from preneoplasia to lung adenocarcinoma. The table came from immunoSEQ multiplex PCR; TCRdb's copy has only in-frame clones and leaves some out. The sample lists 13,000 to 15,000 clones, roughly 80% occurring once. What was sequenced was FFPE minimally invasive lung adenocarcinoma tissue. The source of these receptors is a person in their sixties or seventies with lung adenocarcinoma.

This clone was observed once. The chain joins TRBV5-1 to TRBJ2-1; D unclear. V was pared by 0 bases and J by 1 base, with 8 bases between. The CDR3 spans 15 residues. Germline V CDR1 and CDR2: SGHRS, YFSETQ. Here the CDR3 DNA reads TGCGCCAGCAGCTTGGCCCAGTCTTCCTACAATGAGCAGTTCTTC. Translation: CASSLAQSSYNEQFF. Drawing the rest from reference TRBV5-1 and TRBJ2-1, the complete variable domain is KAGVTQTPRYLIKTRGQQVTLSCSPISGHRSVSWYQQTPGQGLQFLFEYFSETQRNKGNFPGRFSGRQFSNSRSEMNVSTLELGDSALYLCASSLAQSSYNEQFFGPGTRLTVL.

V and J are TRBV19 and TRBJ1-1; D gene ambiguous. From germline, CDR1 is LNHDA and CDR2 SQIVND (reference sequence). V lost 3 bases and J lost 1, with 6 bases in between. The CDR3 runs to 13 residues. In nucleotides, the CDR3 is TGTGCCAGTAGTATCTCAGGGAACACTGAAGCTTTCTTT. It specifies CASSISGNTEAFF.

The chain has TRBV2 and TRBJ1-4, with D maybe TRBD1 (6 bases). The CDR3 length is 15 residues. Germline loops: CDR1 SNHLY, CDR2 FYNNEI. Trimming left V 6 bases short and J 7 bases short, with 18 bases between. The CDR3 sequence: CASSKQGWDGEKLFF. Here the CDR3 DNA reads TGTGCCAGCAGCAAACAGGGATGGGATGGTGAAAAACTGTTTTTT.

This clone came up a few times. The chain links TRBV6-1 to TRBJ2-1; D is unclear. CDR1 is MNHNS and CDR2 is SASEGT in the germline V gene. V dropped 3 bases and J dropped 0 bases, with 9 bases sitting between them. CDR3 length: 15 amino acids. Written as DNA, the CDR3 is TGTGCCAGCAGTGATGCGTCAGGCTCCTACAATGAGCAGTTCTTC. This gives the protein CASSDASGSYNEQFF.

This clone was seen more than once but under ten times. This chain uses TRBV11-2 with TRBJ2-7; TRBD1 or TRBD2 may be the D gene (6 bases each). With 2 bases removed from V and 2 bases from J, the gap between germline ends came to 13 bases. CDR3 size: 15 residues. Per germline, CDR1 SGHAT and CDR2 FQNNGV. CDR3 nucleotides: TGTGCCAGCAGCTTACTTGAGGGGGGCGCCTACGAGCAGTACTTC. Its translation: CASSLLEGGAYEQYF. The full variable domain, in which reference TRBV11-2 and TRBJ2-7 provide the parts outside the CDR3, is EAGVAQSPRYKIIEKRQSVAFWCNPISGHATLYWYQQILGQGPKLLIQFQNNGVVDDSQLPKDRFSAERLKGVDSTLKIQPAKLEDSAVYLCASSLLEGGAYEQYFGPGTRLTVT.

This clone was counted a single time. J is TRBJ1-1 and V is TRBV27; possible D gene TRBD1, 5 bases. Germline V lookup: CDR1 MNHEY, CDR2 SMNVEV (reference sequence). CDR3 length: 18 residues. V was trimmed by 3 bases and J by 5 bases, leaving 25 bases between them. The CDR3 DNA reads TGTGCCAGCAGTTTTGGGCGAGCGGGGCAGAGGACGGTAACTGAAGCTTTCTTT. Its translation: CASSFGRAGQRTVTEAFF.

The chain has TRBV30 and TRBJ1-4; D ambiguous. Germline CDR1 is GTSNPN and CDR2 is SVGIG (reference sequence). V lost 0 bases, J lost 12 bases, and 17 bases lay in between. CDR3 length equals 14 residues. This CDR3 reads CAWSVPRTRIQLFF. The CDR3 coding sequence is TGTGCCTGGAGTGTACCTCGGACTCGCATTCAACTGTTTTTT.

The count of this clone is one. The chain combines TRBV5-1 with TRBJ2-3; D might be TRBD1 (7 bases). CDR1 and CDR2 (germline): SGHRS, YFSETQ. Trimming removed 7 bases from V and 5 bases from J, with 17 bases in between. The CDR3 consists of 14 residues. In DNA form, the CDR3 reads TGCGCCAGCGCCTTGGGGCAGGGGGGAGATACGCAGTATTTT. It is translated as CASALGQGGDTQYF.

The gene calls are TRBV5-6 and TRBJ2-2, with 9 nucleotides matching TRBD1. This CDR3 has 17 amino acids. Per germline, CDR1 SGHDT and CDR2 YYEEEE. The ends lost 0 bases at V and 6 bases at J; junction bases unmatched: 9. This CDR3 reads CASSLDLDRGESGELFF. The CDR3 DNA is TGTGCCAGCAGCTTGGACCTGGACAGGGGTGAATCCGGGGAGCTGTTTTTT.

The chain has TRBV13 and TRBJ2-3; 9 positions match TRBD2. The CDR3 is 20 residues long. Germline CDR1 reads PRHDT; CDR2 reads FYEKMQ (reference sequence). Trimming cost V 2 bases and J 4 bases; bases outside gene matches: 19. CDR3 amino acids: CASSLYTRASGVSRADTQYF. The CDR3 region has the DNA TGTGCCAGCAGCTTATATACCCGGGCTAGCGGGGTTTCTCGGGCAGATACGCAGTATTTT.

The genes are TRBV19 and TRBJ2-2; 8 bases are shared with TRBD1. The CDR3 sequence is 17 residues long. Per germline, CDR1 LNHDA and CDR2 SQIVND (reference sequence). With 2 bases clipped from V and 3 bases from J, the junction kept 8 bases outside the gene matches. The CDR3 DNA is TGTGCCAGTAGTATATTTTCAGGGGGCAGGGACACCGGGGAGCTGTTTTTT. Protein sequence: CASSIFSGGRDTGELFF.

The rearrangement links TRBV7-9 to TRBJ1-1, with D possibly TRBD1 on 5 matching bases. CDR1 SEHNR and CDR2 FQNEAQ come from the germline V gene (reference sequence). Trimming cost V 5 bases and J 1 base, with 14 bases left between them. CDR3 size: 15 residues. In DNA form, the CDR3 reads TGTGCCAGCAGCAAATCAGGGTGGGAGAACACTGAAGCTTTCTTT. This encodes CASSKSGWENTEAFF.

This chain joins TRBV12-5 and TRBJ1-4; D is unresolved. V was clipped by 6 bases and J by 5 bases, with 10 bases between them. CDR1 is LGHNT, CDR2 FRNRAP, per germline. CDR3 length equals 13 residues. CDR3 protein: CASGGAWNEKLFF. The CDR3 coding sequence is TGTGCTAGTGGGGGAGCTTGGAATGAAAAACTGTTTTTT.

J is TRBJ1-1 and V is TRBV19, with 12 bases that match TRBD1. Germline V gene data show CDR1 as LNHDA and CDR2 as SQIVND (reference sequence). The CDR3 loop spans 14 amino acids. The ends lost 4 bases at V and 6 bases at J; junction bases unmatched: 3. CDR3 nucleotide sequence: TGTGCCAGTAGTAGGGGACAGGGGGCATCTGAAGCTTTCTTT. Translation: CASSRGQGASEAFF.

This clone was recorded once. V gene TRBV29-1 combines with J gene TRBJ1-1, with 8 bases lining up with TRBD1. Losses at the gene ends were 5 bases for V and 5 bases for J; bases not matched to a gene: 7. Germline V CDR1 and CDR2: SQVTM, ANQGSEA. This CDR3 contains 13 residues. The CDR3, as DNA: TGCAGCGTTCAACAGGGGGAGGGAACTGAAGCTTTCTTT. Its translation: CSVQQGEGTEAFF.

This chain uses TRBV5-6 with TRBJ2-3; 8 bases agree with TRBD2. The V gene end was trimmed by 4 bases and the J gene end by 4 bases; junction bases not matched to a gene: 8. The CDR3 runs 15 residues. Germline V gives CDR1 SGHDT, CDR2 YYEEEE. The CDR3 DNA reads TGTGCCAGCAGCATACGGGGGGGTGGAGCAGATACGCAGTATTTT. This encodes CASSIRGGGADTQYF.

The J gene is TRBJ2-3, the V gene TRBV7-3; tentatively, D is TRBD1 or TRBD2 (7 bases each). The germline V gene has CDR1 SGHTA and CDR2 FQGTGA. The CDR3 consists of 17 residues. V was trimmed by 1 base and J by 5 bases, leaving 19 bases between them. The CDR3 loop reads CASSLSPPGGAQDTQYF. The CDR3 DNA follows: TGTGCCAGCAGCTTAAGCCCCCCAGGGGGGGCCCAAGATACGCAGTATTTT.

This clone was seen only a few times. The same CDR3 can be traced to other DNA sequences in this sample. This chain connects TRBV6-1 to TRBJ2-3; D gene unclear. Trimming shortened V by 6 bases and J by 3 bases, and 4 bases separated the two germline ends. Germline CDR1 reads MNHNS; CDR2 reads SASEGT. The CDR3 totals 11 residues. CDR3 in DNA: TGTGCCAGCAGATATACAGATACGCAGTATTTT. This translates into CASRYTDTQYF.

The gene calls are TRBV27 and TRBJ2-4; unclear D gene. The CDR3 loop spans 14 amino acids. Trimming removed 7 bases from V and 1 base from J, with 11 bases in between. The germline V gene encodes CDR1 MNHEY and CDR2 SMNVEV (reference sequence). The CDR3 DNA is TGTGCCAGCATAAGAGTGGGGGCCAAAAACATTCAGTACTTC. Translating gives CASIRVGAKNIQYF.

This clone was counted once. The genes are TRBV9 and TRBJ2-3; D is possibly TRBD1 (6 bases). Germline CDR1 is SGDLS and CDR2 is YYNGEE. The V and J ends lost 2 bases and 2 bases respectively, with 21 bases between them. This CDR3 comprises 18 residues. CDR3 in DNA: TGTGCCAGCAGCGTTACCGGGATGGGGGCCAGGTACACAGATACGCAGTATTTT. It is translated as CASSVTGMGARYTDTQYF.

The CDR3 loop is CAISESRDRADTQYF. CDR3 DNA sequence: TGTGCCATCAGTGAGTCTCGGGACAGGGCAGATACGCAGTATTTT. The genes are TRBV10-3 and TRBJ2-3; 9 nucleotides agree with TRBD1. The V and J ends lost 0 bases and 4 bases, in that order; junction bases with no gene match: 2. The germline CDR1 and CDR2 sequences are ENHRY and SYGVKD. The CDR3 extends over 15 amino acids.

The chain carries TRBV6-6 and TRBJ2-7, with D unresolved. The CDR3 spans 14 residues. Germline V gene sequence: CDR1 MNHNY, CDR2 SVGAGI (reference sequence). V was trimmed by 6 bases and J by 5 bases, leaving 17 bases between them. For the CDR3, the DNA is TGTGCCAGCAGCGCCCCAGCGTCGGACCACGAGCAGTACTTC. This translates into CASSAPASDHEQYF.

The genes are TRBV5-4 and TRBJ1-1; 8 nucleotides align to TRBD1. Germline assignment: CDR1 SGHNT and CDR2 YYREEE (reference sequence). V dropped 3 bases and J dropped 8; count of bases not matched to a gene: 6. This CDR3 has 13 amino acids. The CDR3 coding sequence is TGTGCCAGCAGCTCCGACAGGGGATCCGAAGCTTTCTTT. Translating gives CASSSDRGSEAFF.

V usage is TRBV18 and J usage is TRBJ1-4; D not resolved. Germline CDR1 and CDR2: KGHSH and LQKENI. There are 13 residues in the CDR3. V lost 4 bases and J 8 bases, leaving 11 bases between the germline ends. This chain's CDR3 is CASSRSREEKLFF. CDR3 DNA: TGTGCCAGCTCACGATCCCGCGAGGAAAAACTGTTTTTT.

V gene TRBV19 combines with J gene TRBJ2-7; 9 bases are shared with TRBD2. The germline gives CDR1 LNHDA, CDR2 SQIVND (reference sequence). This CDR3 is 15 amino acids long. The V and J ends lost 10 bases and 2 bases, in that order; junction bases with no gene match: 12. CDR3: CATSALGGGAYEQYF. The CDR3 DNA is TGTGCCACCAGTGCTCTTGGCGGGGGGGCCTACGAGCAGTACTTC. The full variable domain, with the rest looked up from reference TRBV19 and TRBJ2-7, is DGGITQSPKYLFRKEGQNVTLSCEQNLNHDAMYWYRQDPGQGLRLIYYSQIVNDFQKGDIAEGYSVSREKKESFPLTVTSAQKNPTAFYLCATSALGGGAYEQYFGPGTRLTVT.

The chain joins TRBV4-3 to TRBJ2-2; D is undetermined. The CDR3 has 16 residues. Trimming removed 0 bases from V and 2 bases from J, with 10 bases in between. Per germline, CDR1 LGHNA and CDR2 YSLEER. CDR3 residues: CASSQDRFLNTGELFF. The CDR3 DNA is TGCGCCAGCAGCCAAGATAGATTCCTTAACACCGGGGAGCTGTTTTTT.